This is a list of T cell receptor beta chains from one sample in a study of Ad26.COV2.S vaccination and SARS-CoV-2 variants. Using immunoSEQ multiplex PCR, the repertoire was profiled, and TCRdb retains in-frame clones only, with some absent. The sample yields around 170,000 clones, roughly 87% seen once. The material sequenced was peripheral blood, taken after recovery from COVID-19. Receptors originate from a human donor who had recovered from COVID-19. CDR3s include the opening cysteine and the closing phenylalanine or tryptophan. The D gene is left open where the match is weak. Part of the rows lack a size; the others show once, few, many or a class for expanded clones.

TRBV5-1,TRBJ1-5,TRBD1,-,CARPWGGRTLGGTQPQHF,TGCGCCAGACCTTGGGGAGGACGTACTTTAGGGGGCACTCAGCCCCAGCATTTT
TRBV19,TRBJ2-3,-,-,CASSTIARNTDTQYF,TGTGCCAGTAGTACGATAGCCCGCAATACAGATACGCAGTATTTT
TRBV21-1,TRBJ2-7,-,-,CASSSRTAGSYEQYF,TGTGCCAGCAGCAGTCGGACGGCGGGCTCCTACGAGCAGTACTTC
TRBV3-1/TRBV3-2,TRBJ2-3,-,-,CASSQAPTLPWDTQYF,TGTGCCAGCAGCCAAGCCCCGACCTTACCCTGGGATACGCAGTATTTT
TRBV28,TRBJ1-6,TRBD1,-,CASSSNRGTYNSPLHF,TGTGCCAGCAGTTCCAACAGGGGAACTTATAATTCACCCCTCCACTTT
TRBV6-5,TRBJ2-3,TRBD2,-,CASSFDSGGFTDTQYF,TGTGCCAGCAGTTTTGATAGCGGGGGTTTCACAGATACGCAGTATTTT
TRBV24-1,TRBJ2-1,-,-,CATSSGNGGSPGDEQFF,TGTGCCACCAGTTCAGGAAACGGAGGGAGTCCCGGGGATGAGCAGTTCTTC
TRBV19,TRBJ1-2,-,-,CASSIGGPSGAYGYTF,TGTGCCAGTAGTATAGGTGGACCATCAGGGGCCTATGGCTACACCTTC
TRBV5-4,TRBJ2-7,TRBD1,-,CASSLSAGQGAYEQYF,TGTGCCAGCAGCTTGAGTGCCGGGCAGGGGGCCTACGAGCAGTACTTC
TRBV10-3,TRBJ1-5,-,-,CAISESGGNSNQPQHF,TGTGCCATCAGTGAGTCAGGGGGAAATAGCAATCAGCCCCAGCATTTT
TRBV27,TRBJ2-7,TRBD2,-,CASSLTGGLEQYF,TGTGCCAGCAGTTTAACGGGGGGGCTCGAGCAGTACTTC
TRBV7-2,TRBJ1-3,-,-,CASSSGPNSGGNTIYF,TGTGCCAGCAGCTCTGGACCGAACTCTGGTGGAAACACCATATATTTT
TRBV5-4,TRBJ2-7,-,-,CASSLGGGADYEQYF,TGTGCCAGCAGCTTGGGTGGCGGGGCGGACTACGAGCAGTACTTC
TRBV11-2,TRBJ2-7,-,-,CASSPPSPYEQYF,TGTGCCAGCAGCCCCCCAAGCCCCTACGAGCAGTACTTC
TRBV7-9,TRBJ2-1,TRBD2,-,CASSHRPGLAGVHEQFF,TGTGCCAGCAGCCATCGACCGGGACTAGCGGGAGTTCATGAGCAGTTCTTC
TRBV5-4,TRBJ1-5,-,-,CASSGGRQPQHF,TGTGCCAGCAGCGGCGGGAGACAGCCCCAGCATTTT
TRBV25-1,TRBJ2-3,-,-,CASSDKYATRESTDTQYF,TGTGCCAGCAGTGACAAATACGCCACACGGGAATCCACAGATACGCAGTATTTT
TRBV5-1,TRBJ2-5,-,-,CASSLPGEETQYF,TGCGCCAGCAGCTTGCCGGGGGAGGAGACCCAGTACTTC
TRBV7-9,TRBJ1-2,-,few,CASSLEGGPNYGYTF,TGTGCCAGCAGCTTAGAAGGAGGTCCTAACTATGGCTACACCTTC
TRBV2,TRBJ1-2,-,-,CASSDAAPNYGYTF,TGTGCCAGCAGTGACGCAGCCCCTAACTATGGCTACACCTTC
TRBV28,TRBJ1-3,-,-,CASSRGDLDSGNTIYF,TGTGCCAGCAGCCGAGGGGACCTGGACTCTGGAAACACCATATATTTT
TRBV7-9,TRBJ2-5,TRBD1,-,CASTWRTHGTAEETQYF,TGTGCCAGCACCTGGAGGACGCATGGGACAGCAGAAGAGACCCAGTACTTC
TRBV2,TRBJ2-7,TRBD2,-,CATAGLAGVYEQYF,TGTGCCACCGCAGGACTAGCGGGAGTGTACGAGCAGTACTTC
TRBV6-4,TRBJ2-1,TRBD2,-,CASSLLADSYNEQFF,TGTGCCAGCAGCCTACTAGCGGACTCCTACAATGAGCAGTTCTTC